This TCR beta chain was captured in a study of blood T cell repertoires in COVID-19. Study details: Italy, Spain and the United States were the sources of the convalescent and acute COVID-19 samples.

The germline V gene has CDR1 MNHEY and CDR2 SVGAGI. Trimming left V 2 bases short and J 3 bases short, with 7 bases between. The CDR3 has 13 residues. In the source study's methods: Using reference gene primer amplification, nucleated cell counts were estimated. Only in-frame clones appear in the TCRdb table, and some are missing; sequencing was by immunoSEQ multiplex PCR. That table furnishes V, J and clone size, whereas the DNA furnished D and trimming. The table records 55,000 to 75,000 clones, 83% of them present only once. This TCR was sampled from a human donor in a cohort sampled during active COVID-19. Sequencing input: peripheral blood. The J gene is TRBJ1-1, the V gene TRBV6-5; D ambiguous. DNA of the CDR3: TGTGCCAGCAGTTACACATACGACACTGAAGCTTTCTTT. Amino acids: CASSYTYDTEAFF.